One sample yielded the 11 T cell receptor beta chains listed below, sequenced in a study of T cells of healthy individuals. TCRdb reanalysed the 5' RACE reads using MiXCR and keeps one entry per CDR3 protein. The table shows 90,000 to 100,000 distinct CDR3 sequences, with 17% occurring only once. The source is a human donor in good health.

This clonotype has ten or more counts. CDR3: CASTYLEGYGYTF. DNA of the CDR3: TGTGCCAGCACGTACCTCGAAGGGTATGGCTACACCTTC. The chain links TRBV2 to TRBJ1-2; D ambiguous. Germline CDR1 reads SNHLY; CDR2 reads FYNNEI. V lost 7 bases and J 5 bases, leaving 14 bases between the germline ends. This CDR3 is built from 13 residues.

V gene TRBV4-2 combines with J gene TRBJ2-2; TRBD2 matches 7 bases. This CDR3 spans 14 amino acids. The trim removed 5 bases at V and 6 bases at J, leaving 6 bases unmatched. Germline-derived CDR1 and CDR2 are LGHNA and YNFKEQ. CDR3 in DNA: TGTGCCAGCAGCTCTGGGGGGGACGCCGGGGAGCTGTTTTTT. Translated: CASSSGGDAGELFF.

The table lists this clonotype with a few counts. The chain combines TRBV20-1 with TRBJ2-7; TRBD2 agrees at 13 bases. The J segment lost 7 bases and the V segment lost 3 bases, leaving 6 bases of the junction unmatched. Germline CDR1 reads DFQATT; CDR2 reads SNEGSKA (reference sequence). The CDR3 covers 14 residues. For the CDR3, the DNA is TGCAGTGCTAGGATACCGGGACTAGCGGGGGAGCAGTACTTC. This encodes CSARIPGLAGEQYF.

Remarks on this clonotype: A clone one base away is much larger, so this may be a read error. The chain employs TRBV4-3 and TRBJ1-2; the D gene is possibly TRBD1 (5 bases). Germline lookup yields CDR1 LGHNA and CDR2 YSLEER. The CDR3 totals 15 residues. The V end lost 0 bases, the J end lost 6 bases, and 14 bases lay between the germline ends. The CDR3 DNA reads as TGCGCCAGCAGCCAAGATCATGGGGACCTCCATGGCTACACCTTC. Protein product: CASSQDHGDLHGYTF.

The rearrangement uses TRBV7-2 and TRBJ1-2, with D unclear. Trimming left V 1 base short and J 8 bases short, with 14 bases between. This CDR3 is 14 amino acids long. Germline loops: CDR1 SGHTA, CDR2 FQGNSA. Written as DNA, the CDR3 is TGTGCCAGCAGCTTAGGGCAGTTGGGAGTGGGCTACACCTTC. Translated, it gives CASSLGQLGVGYTF.

The CDR3 DNA reads as TGTGCCATCAGTTCCTCAGATACGCAGTATTTT. This translates into CAISSSDTQYF. This chain joins TRBV10-3 and TRBJ2-3, with D unresolved. Germline assignment: CDR1 ENHRY and CDR2 SYGVKD. The CDR3 has 11 amino acids. The ends were cut back, 5 bases at V and 4 bases at J, with 4 bases in the middle.

J is TRBJ2-2 and V is TRBV7-3; TRBD2 matches at 12 bases. This CDR3 spans 15 amino acids. Germline values: CDR1 SGHTA, CDR2 FQGTGA. V gave up 5 bases and J gave up 6 bases; unmatched junction bases: 4. CDR3 region: CASSAGLAGAGELFF. The DNA for the CDR3 is TGTGCCAGCAGCGCGGGACTAGCGGGTGCCGGGGAGCTGTTTTTT. Full variable domain (missing parts from reference TRBV7-3 and TRBJ2-2): GAGVSQTPSNKVTEKGKYVELRCDPISGHTALYWYRQSLGQGPEFLIYFQGTGAADDSGLPNDRFFAVRPEGSVSTLKIQRTERGDSAVYLCASSAGLAGAGELFFGEGSRLTVL.

The DNA of the CDR3 is TGCGCCAGCAGCTTGGGTGGAGAGGCGGCTTTCTTT. As protein: CASSLGGEAAFF. The chain combines TRBV5-1 with TRBJ1-1; no clear D. This CDR3 has 12 residues. Germline V CDR1 and CDR2: SGHRS, YFSETQ. Trimming shortened V by 0 bases and J by 11 bases, and 11 bases separated the two germline ends.

This chain joins TRBV25-1 and TRBJ1-1, with D uncertain. The CDR3 extends over 13 amino acids. Germline V gives CDR1 MGHDK, CDR2 SYGVNS. V dropped 3 bases and J dropped 4 bases, with 9 bases sitting between them. The CDR3 is CASSDRYLTEAFF. In nucleotides, the CDR3 is TGTGCCAGCAGTGACAGGTACCTCACTGAAGCTTTCTTT.

This clonotype was seen repeatedly, ten times or more. The V and J genes are TRBV20-1 and TRBJ1-6; no clear D gene. Germline V gene data show CDR1 as DFQATT and CDR2 as SNEGSKA (reference sequence). The V and J ends lost 6 bases and 7 bases respectively, with 16 bases between them. The CDR3 has 14 amino acids. DNA for the CDR3: TGCAGTGCCACCGTGGGCAGTGAAAATTCACCCCTCCACTTT. Translating it yields CSATVGSENSPLHF.

This clonotype was counted at least ten times. The chain links TRBV9 to TRBJ2-3; 9 nucleotides match TRBD1. Germline-derived CDR1 and CDR2 are SGDLS and YYNGEE. The trim removed 1 base at V and 1 base at J, leaving 4 bases unmatched. CDR3 size: 16 residues. The DNA of the CDR3 is TGTGCCAGCAGCGTACGGGGGGACAGGGGCACAGATACGCAGTATTTT. It yields the protein CASSVRGDRGTDTQYF.